The 26 T cell receptor beta chains below all came from one sample that was sequenced in a study of blood T cell repertoires in COVID-19. Method: immunoSEQ multiplex PCR; TCRdb's copy keeps in-frame clones and lacks some. The repertoire includes some 270,000 clones, around 84% of them detected once, and over 1.5% sits in the top ten. Source material: peripheral blood. The receptor source for this set is a woman in her forties who had recovered from COVID-19.

For the CDR3, the DNA is TGTGCCAGCAGCGCAGGGCTTCGGGGCTACACCTTC. Its translation is CASSAGLRGYTF. V is TRBV9 and J is TRBJ1-2; possibly TRBD1 for D (5 bases). Germline V gene data show CDR1 as SGDLS and CDR2 as YYNGEE. The CDR3 contains 12 residues. Between the trimmed V and J ends, which lost 3 bases and 8 bases, there was a span of 11 bases. The variable domain in full, with the rest retrieved from reference TRBV9 and TRBJ1-2, is DSGVTQTPKHLITATGQRVTLRCSPRSGDLSVYWYQQSLDQGLQFLIQYYNGEERAKGNILERFSAQQFPDLHSELNLSSLELGDSALYFCASSAGLRGYTFGSGTRLTVV.

The gene calls are TRBV19 and TRBJ1-4; 7 nucleotides agree with TRBD1. CDR1 and CDR2 (germline): LNHDA, SQIVND (reference sequence). J gave up 5 bases and V 6 bases, and 6 bases lay outside the gene matches. The CDR3 sequence is 14 residues long. CDR3 DNA: TGTGCCAGTAGGAAGACAGGGACAAATGAAAAACTGTTTTTT. Encoded protein: CASRKTGTNEKLFF.

In this sample, this clone turned up once. V usage is TRBV20-1 and J usage is TRBJ2-5; perhaps TRBD1 as D (6 bases). The CDR3 length is 11 residues. Germline assignment: CDR1 DFQATT and CDR2 SNEGSKA (reference sequence). V shed 5 bases and J shed 13 bases, with 17 bases lying between them. DNA for the CDR3: TGCAGTGCTGGGGGCCCGAGTGGGGTGTACTTC. It yields the protein CSAGGPSGVYF.

The chain uses TRBV6-5 and TRBJ1-1, with D maybe TRBD1 (5 bases). Germline V gene sequence: CDR1 MNHEY, CDR2 SVGAGI. The CDR3 runs to 13 residues. V was shortened by 7 bases and J by 6 bases, with 15 bases between the two germline ends. For the CDR3, the DNA is TGTGCCAGCACAGGGAACTCCCTCTCTGAAGCTTTCTTT. Amino acid sequence: CASTGNSLSEAFF.

The chain recombines TRBV11-1 with TRBJ1-1, with 7 nucleotides matching TRBD1. The germline gives CDR1 SGHAT, CDR2 FQDESV (reference sequence). The CDR3 covers 16 residues. Trimming took 6 bases from V and 4 from J; bases not matched to a gene: 14. The chain's CDR3 is CASSFNRDSSSTEAFF. The CDR3 coding sequence is TGTGCCAGCAGTTTTAACAGGGACAGTAGCTCCACTGAAGCTTTCTTT.

This chain links TRBV4-1 with TRBJ2-2, with 12 positions matching TRBD2. The ends lost 4 bases at V and 5 bases at J; junction bases unmatched: 5. CDR3 length: 16 amino acids. CDR1 is MGHRA and CDR2 is YSYEKL in the germline V gene. The CDR3 protein is CASSPTSGGRTGELFF. In DNA, the CDR3 is TGCGCCAGCAGCCCAACTAGCGGGGGGAGAACCGGGGAGCTGTTTTTT.

This sequence joins TRBV11-2 and TRBJ2-7, with TRBD2 matching 7 bases. Germline lookup yields CDR1 SGHAT and CDR2 FQNNGV. The CDR3 length is 15 residues. The J segment lost 5 bases and the V segment lost 2 bases, leaving 9 bases of the junction unmatched. The CDR3 loop is CASSLNGGWLHEQYF. The CDR3 nucleotides are TGTGCCAGCAGCTTAAACGGGGGGTGGCTCCACGAGCAGTACTTC.

This sequence joins TRBV28 and TRBJ2-7; the D gene is possibly TRBD1 (6 bases). Germline CDR1 MDHEN, CDR2 SYDVKM. This CDR3 has 18 residues. V was pared by 7 bases and J by 1 base, with 26 bases between. The CDR3 region is CASKGEGLGHLFSYEQYF. CDR3 nucleotides: TGTGCCAGCAAAGGAGAGGGCTTGGGACACCTTTTTTCCTACGAGCAGTACTTC.

J is TRBJ2-7 and V is TRBV11-3; 7 positions match TRBD1. Germline trimming cut 6 bases from V and 4 bases from J; bases unmatched to any gene: 3. Germline lookup yields CDR1 SGHNT and CDR2 YENEEA. CDR3 length equals 12 residues. CDR3 protein: CASRAGGYEQYF. CDR3 DNA: TGTGCCAGCAGGGCAGGGGGTTACGAGCAGTACTTC.

The chain has TRBV6-5 and TRBJ2-3; maybe TRBD1 (6 bases). Germline V CDR1 and CDR2: MNHEY, SVGAGI. V dropped 4 bases and J dropped 2 bases, with 13 bases sitting between them. The length of the CDR3 is 15 residues. DNA for the CDR3: TGTGCCAGCAGTTCTAGAGGACAGAACACAGATACGCAGTATTTT. It specifies CASSSRGQNTDTQYF.

This chain joins TRBV9 and TRBJ2-2, with a possible D match to TRBD1 (5 bases). Germline-derived CDR1 and CDR2 are SGDLS and YYNGEE. The CDR3 spans 16 residues. Trimming took 3 bases from V and 4 from J, leaving 16 bases between them. CDR3 residues: CASSARGQSVTGELFF. The CDR3 nucleotides read TGTGCCAGCAGCGCTAGGGGCCAGTCGGTCACCGGGGAGCTGTTTTTT.

The chain carries TRBV12-3 or TRBV12-4 and TRBJ2-5, with a possible D match to TRBD2 (5 bases). CDR3 size: 13 residues. The V and J ends lost 6 bases and 9 bases respectively, with 17 bases between them. The CDR3 DNA reads as TGTGCCAGCAGCCCGGACTCCGGGCTCCCCCAGTACTTC. Protein sequence: CASSPDSGLPQYF.

This clone occurred a few times. The chain couples TRBV19 to TRBJ1-5, with 7 bases aligning to TRBD1. This CDR3 contains 15 residues. Germline values: CDR1 LNHDA, CDR2 SQIVND (reference sequence). The junction had 8 bases not matched to a gene; V was cut back by 0 bases and J by 9 bases. In DNA form, the CDR3 reads TGTGCCAGTAGTATAGAAGGGGGCTCCGAGGGGCCCCAGCATTTT. The encoded protein is CASSIEGGSEGPQHF.

This clone turned up a few times. The chain has TRBV2 and TRBJ2-3; D remains ambiguous. Germline CDR1 reads SNHLY; CDR2 reads FYNNEI. This CDR3 is 12 amino acids long. V was shortened by 5 bases and J by 4 bases, with 7 bases between the two germline ends. The CDR3 DNA reads as TGTGCCAGCAGTATTACACCAGATACGCAGTATTTT. It codes for CASSITPDTQYF.

The chain is built from TRBV28 and TRBJ2-2; maybe TRBD2 (6 bases). The V gene lost 4 bases and the J gene lost 4 bases, with 16 bases spanning the gap. Germline assignment: CDR1 MDHEN and CDR2 SYDVKM. The CDR3 is 16 residues long. The CDR3 sequence is CASSSRGGDLTGELFF. DNA of the CDR3: TGTGCCAGCAGTTCCCGCGGAGGGGACCTCACCGGGGAGCTGTTTTTT.

Only one count was recorded for this clone. The chain employs TRBV6-5 and TRBJ2-5; a weak D match, TRBD1 (6 bases). From germline, CDR1 is MNHEY and CDR2 SVGAGI. The germline V and J ends were trimmed by 2 bases and 2 bases, with 9 bases remaining between them. The CDR3 runs to 14 residues. The chain's CDR3 is CASSYGTLQETQYF. The CDR3 DNA follows: TGTGCCAGCAGTTACGGGACATTACAAGAGACCCAGTACTTC.

The genes are TRBV5-1 and TRBJ2-7, with D possibly TRBD2 on 6 matching bases. Trimming took 0 bases from V and 6 from J, leaving 16 bases between them. CDR1 is SGHRS, CDR2 YFSETQ, per germline. The CDR3 has 15 amino acids. The CDR3, as DNA: TGCGCCAGCAGCTTGGTGGCCTTCGGAGGGGCCGAGCAGTACTTC. As protein: CASSLVAFGGAEQYF.

The chain couples TRBV12-3 or TRBV12-4 to TRBJ1-5; D call uncertain. The CDR3 loop spans 13 amino acids. V lost 6 bases and J lost 5, with 11 bases in between. CDR3 coding DNA: TGTGCCAGCAGCCCCGACATTCATCAGCCCCAGCATTTT. This codes for CASSPDIHQPQHF.

CDR3 bases: TGTGCCAGCAGTTACAATGGGGGGGGAGAGACCCAGTACTTC. Its translation is CASSYNGGGETQYF. The J gene is TRBJ2-5, the V gene TRBV6-5, with 7 nucleotides matching TRBD2. Trimming took 2 bases from V and 4 from J; bases not matched to a gene: 4. CDR3 length equals 14 residues. Germline CDR1 is MNHEY and CDR2 is SVGAGI.

The rearrangement links TRBV4-1 to TRBJ1-6, with 8 nucleotides matching TRBD1. The CDR3 consists of 16 residues. The V segment lost 1 base and the J segment 3 bases; nucleotides outside the gene matches: 2. CDR1 is MGHRA, CDR2 YSYEKL, per germline. CDR3 nucleotide sequence: TGCGCCAGCAGCCAAGCCGGGACAGGCTATAATTCACCCCTCCACTTT. Translating it yields CASSQAGTGYNSPLHF.

This chain connects TRBV10-3 to TRBJ1-1, with D perhaps matching TRBD1 (5 bases). The CDR3 sequence is 15 residues long. Germline V gene lookup returns CDR1 ENHRY and CDR2 SYGVKD. Trimming removed 7 bases at V and 3 bases at J, with 18 bases between. The CDR3 sequence: CAIKGETVHDTEAFF. CDR3 DNA sequence: TGTGCCATCAAAGGGGAAACGGTACATGACACTGAAGCTTTCTTT.

The V gene is TRBV5-1, the J gene TRBJ2-6; possibly TRBD1 for D (5 bases). Per the germline V gene, CDR1 is SGHRS and CDR2 is YFSETQ. The CDR3 consists of 17 residues. Trimming took 1 base from V and 4 from J, leaving 15 bases between them. The chain's CDR3 is CASSLIPQGSGANVLTF. In DNA form, the CDR3 reads TGCGCCAGCAGCTTGATACCCCAGGGATCAGGGGCCAACGTCCTGACTTTC.

The rearrangement links TRBV4-1 to TRBJ2-1; 8 bases match TRBD2. Germline values: CDR1 MGHRA, CDR2 YSYEKL. The CDR3 has 17 residues. The junction had 9 bases not matched to a gene; V was cut back by 0 bases and J by 5 bases. This CDR3 is CASSQDRGGAGDNEQFF. CDR3 DNA: TGCGCCAGCAGCCAAGATCGGGGAGGAGCGGGGGACAATGAGCAGTTCTTC.

This clone was seen at least ten times. The rearrangement uses TRBV20-1 and TRBJ1-1; maybe TRBD1 (5 bases). From germline, CDR1 is DFQATT and CDR2 SNEGSKA (reference sequence). V was cut by 6 bases and J by 9 bases, with 11 bases left in between. The CDR3 sequence is 10 residues long. In DNA form, the CDR3 reads TGCAGTGCAGGGGACTTTCAAGCTTTCTTT. This encodes CSAGDFQAFF.

The rearrangement uses TRBV4-1 and TRBJ1-1; D gene unclear. With 3 bases removed from V and 1 base from J, the gap between germline ends came to 6 bases. The CDR3 length is 13 residues. CDR1 is MGHRA and CDR2 is YSYEKL in the germline V gene. Here the CDR3 reads CASSHHKNTEAFF. CDR3 bases: TGCGCCAGCAGCCATCACAAGAACACTGAAGCTTTCTTT.

The chain couples TRBV28 to TRBJ1-2; 11 bases map to TRBD1. The CDR3 runs 15 residues. Germline V gives CDR1 MDHEN, CDR2 SYDVKM. The V segment lost 5 bases and the J segment 5 bases; nucleotides outside the gene matches: 7. In DNA form, the CDR3 reads TGTGCCAGCAGTACGGCCGGGACAGGGGGTTATGGCTACACCTTC. Translating gives CASSTAGTGGYGYTF.